The T cell receptor (beta chain) under discussion was sequenced for a study of cytomegalovirus exposure and HLA in healthy donors. Study-level information: Per a later analysis, the approximately 600 first-cohort and 120 or so validation repertoires shared one platform.

With respect to this clone: Antigen unknown.

Germline loops: CDR1 MNHEY, CDR2 SMNVEV (reference sequence). This CDR3 has 17 residues. The trim removed 2 bases at V and 3 bases at J, leaving 9 bases unmatched. Assay: immunoSEQ multiplex PCR; the TCRdb copy retains only in-frame clones and omits some. The sample lists 180,000 or so clones, 84% occurring once. General observations from the study: In vitro testing confirmed a few CMV-associated chains as specific for CMV antigens. Cytomegalovirus association was listed for around 170 TCR beta chains. Rare TCR sequences dominated, though some public TCRs recurred in many donors.

Material for sequencing was PBMCs. The chain uses TRBV27 and TRBJ2-7; 11 nucleotides match TRBD2. The TCR comes from a woman aged 25 to 39 in good health and CMV-seropositive. CDR3 DNA: TGTGCCAGCAGTTTAGGGGGGCTAGCGGGAGGCCACTACGAGCAGTACTTC. Residues: CASSLGGLAGGHYEQYF.